What follows are 27 T cell receptor beta chains derived from one specimen sequenced in a study of blood T cell repertoires in COVID-19 (dated by TCRdb to 2018 to 2021). Preparation of the library involved the immunoSEQ multiplex PCR assay. As stored in TCRdb, this immuneACCESS dataset retains in-frame rearrangements with V and J assigned. A fraction of the clones does not appear; measured against another copy, unresolved V genes explain less than half of the discrepancy, and the remainder lacks a known reason. For this sample there are about 190,000 clones; approximately 79% appear just once. The top ten constitute 9.5% to 15% of the sample. Material: peripheral blood. These receptors all come from a woman in her fifties or sixties with acute or convalescent COVID-19.

This sequence joins TRBV5-1 and TRBJ2-7; 9 bases agree with TRBD1. V was pared by 2 bases and J by 7 bases, with 16 bases of the junction left unmatched. Germline assignment: CDR1 SGHRS and CDR2 YFSETQ. The CDR3 sequence is 17 residues long. The CDR3 coding sequence is TGCGCCAGCAGCTTAGATACGGTCGGGACAGGGTTAGGGGAGCAGTACTTC. It specifies CASSLDTVGTGLGEQYF.

The rearrangement joins TRBV12-3 or TRBV12-4 to TRBJ1-2; TRBD1 is a possible D gene (5 bases). The CDR3 totals 13 residues. Between the trimmed V and J ends, which lost 2 bases and 6 bases, there was a span of 10 bases. The CDR3 DNA reads TGTGCCAGCAGTTTATTTGGGGGGGATGGCTACACCTTC. Protein product: CASSLFGGDGYTF.

Here the CDR3 reads CASTPTRQHEQFF. The CDR3, as DNA: TGTGCCAGCACCCCGACTAGGCAACATGAGCAGTTCTTC. The J gene is TRBJ2-1, the V gene TRBV12-3 or TRBV12-4; D possibly corresponds to TRBD2 (6 bases). Trimming took off 7 bases at V and 8 bases at J, with 15 bases between the two ends. The length of the CDR3 is 13 residues.

The chain combines TRBV6-4 with TRBJ1-5, with D possibly matching TRBD1 (6 bases). This CDR3 is 14 amino acids long. Germline V gives CDR1 MRHNA, CDR2 SNTAGT. Trimming stripped 10 bases from V and 5 bases from J, with 18 bases between. The CDR3 nucleotides read TGTGCCATCCCTCACCGGGACATCCATCAGCCCCAGCATTTT. Translation gives CAIPHRDIHQPQHF.

This clone was found a few times. The V gene is TRBV28, the J gene TRBJ2-3; no firm D call. Trimming pared 5 bases from V and 8 bases from J, leaving 11 bases between. The CDR3 length is 12 residues. CDR1 is MDHEN, CDR2 SYDVKM, per germline. CDR3 DNA: TGTGCCAGCAGTAAGAGCACGTCTACGCAGTATTTT. Its translation: CASSKSTSTQYF.

This sequence joins TRBV19 and TRBJ2-7; tentatively, D is TRBD2 (5 bases). The CDR3 runs 14 residues. Per the germline V gene, CDR1 is LNHDA and CDR2 is SQIVND (reference sequence). V shed 9 bases and J shed 3 bases, with 18 bases lying between them. The CDR3: CASSVLRGVYEQYF. In DNA, the CDR3 is TGTGCCAGCTCGGTTCTTCGGGGTGTCTACGAGCAGTACTTC.

The gene calls are TRBV28 and TRBJ2-1, with 9 positions matching TRBD2. Germline loops: CDR1 MDHEN, CDR2 SYDVKM. CDR3 size: 15 residues. V trimming: 4 bases; J trimming: 6 bases; junction bases outside the gene matches: 7. Here the CDR3 DNA reads TGTGCCAGCAGTTATAGCGGGAGAATCGGCAATGAGCAGTTCTTC. Protein: CASSYSGRIGNEQFF.

V and J are TRBV10-2 and TRBJ1-2, with a tentative D call TRBD1 (5 bases). This CDR3 comprises 17 residues. Germline CDR1 WSHSY, CDR2 SAAADI. Trimming left V 4 bases short and J 4 bases short, with 22 bases between. CDR3 sequence reads: CASSGQSLPGRRYGYTF. The CDR3 DNA is TGCGCCAGCAGTGGACAGTCCTTACCCGGAAGACGCTATGGCTACACCTTC.

This rearrangement joins TRBV27 to TRBJ2-7; D remains unclear. The CDR3 spans 15 residues. V lost 0 bases to trimming and J lost 2 bases, with 11 bases between them. The V gene's germline CDR1 is MNHEY and CDR2 SMNVEV (reference sequence). The CDR3 DNA reads TGTGCCAGCAGTTTATCCATTGTGCGGCCCTACGAGCAGTACTTC. Amino acid sequence: CASSLSIVRPYEQYF.

The V gene is TRBV27, the J gene TRBJ2-7; D is possibly TRBD1 (6 bases). Deletions cut 2 bases from V and 2 bases from J, with 13 bases between. Germline assignment: CDR1 MNHEY and CDR2 SMNVEV (reference sequence). The CDR3 extends over 15 amino acids. The CDR3: CASSLPGHPTYEQYF. CDR3 nucleotides: TGTGCCAGCAGTTTACCGGGACACCCAACCTACGAGCAGTACTTC.

This CDR3 reads CASSGQGTNYGYTF. In nucleotides, the CDR3 is TGTGCCAGCAGTGGACAGGGTACTAACTATGGCTACACCTTC. The chain links TRBV6-2 or TRBV6-3 to TRBJ1-2; 8 nucleotides match TRBD1. With V trimmed by 5 bases and J by 0 bases, 2 bases remained unmatched. This CDR3 has 14 residues. Germline V gives CDR1 MNHEY, CDR2 SVGEGT.

This chain connects TRBV4-3 to TRBJ1-1; D is possibly TRBD1 (6 bases). V gave up 4 bases and J gave up 10 bases, with 22 bases separating them. In germline, CDR1 is LGHNA, CDR2 YSLEER. The CDR3 sequence is 15 residues long. The CDR3 DNA is TGCGCCAGCAGCCCCACCGGGACACAATCCCTGGGAGCTTTCTTT. Residues: CASSPTGTQSLGAFF.

V usage is TRBV7-6 and J usage is TRBJ1-6; TRBD1 matches 11 bases. This CDR3 region has 16 residues. Germline CDR1 is SGHVS and CDR2 is FNYEAQ. The V and J ends lost 4 bases and 9 bases, in that order; junction bases with no gene match: 8. In DNA, the CDR3 is TGTGCCAGCAGCTCTCAACCCGGGACAGGGGGTTCACCCCTCCACTTT. Translation: CASSSQPGTGGSPLHF.

This clone was picked up a small number of times. The chain combines TRBV6-5 with TRBJ1-5; weak D call: TRBD1 (6 bases). Trimming pared 6 bases from V and 1 base from J, leaving 13 bases between. The germline gives CDR1 MNHEY, CDR2 SVGAGI. The CDR3 is made up of 15 amino acids. CDR3 residues: CASRRMGASNQPQHF. The CDR3 DNA is TGTGCCAGCAGACGTATGGGGGCGAGCAATCAGCCCCAGCATTTT.

V is TRBV3-1 (or the pseudogene TRBV3-2) and J is TRBJ2-7; 9 bases fit TRBD1. V shed 1 base, J shed 0 bases, and the junction held 4 bases outside the gene matches. Germline V gene sequence: CDR1 LGHDT, CDR2 YNNKEL (reference sequence). This CDR3 has 16 residues. The CDR3 coding sequence is TGTGCCAGCAGCCAAGGGACAGGGGTCAACTCCTACGAGCAGTACTTC. Protein product: CASSQGTGVNSYEQYF.

The chain carries TRBV6-6 and TRBJ1-6; 7 nucleotides match TRBD1. CDR1 is MNHNY and CDR2 is SVGAGI in the germline V gene (reference sequence). V was clipped by 6 bases and J by 4 bases; unmatched bases: 6. This CDR3 region has 15 residues. The CDR3 DNA is TGTGCCAGCAGCCTAGGGACAGCTTATAATTCACCCCTCCACTTT. This encodes CASSLGTAYNSPLHF.

The chain couples TRBV4-2 to TRBJ2-7; tentative D call: TRBD2 (7 bases). CDR1 is LGHNA and CDR2 is YNFKEQ in the germline V gene. The CDR3 totals 15 residues. V was trimmed by 4 bases and J by 0 bases, leaving 13 bases between them. The CDR3: CASSREGGSSYEQYF. In nucleotides, the CDR3 is TGTGCCAGCAGCCGGGAGGGGGGGAGCTCCTACGAGCAGTACTTC.

The chain has TRBV7-9 and TRBJ1-2; D ambiguous. The CDR3 is 13 amino acids. V lost 1 base, J lost 6 bases, and 9 bases lay in between. Germline CDR1 SEHNR, CDR2 FQNEAQ (reference sequence). The CDR3 here is CASSLGLGHGYTF. For the CDR3, the DNA is TGTGCCAGCAGCTTAGGGCTAGGTCATGGCTACACCTTC.

The rearrangement links TRBV19 to TRBJ2-1, with 12 nucleotides matching TRBD1. The germline CDR1 and CDR2 sequences are LNHDA and SQIVND (reference sequence). The J segment lost 7 bases and the V segment lost 5 bases, leaving 9 bases of the junction unmatched. The CDR3 consists of 16 residues. The CDR3: CASSAGGTGGENEQFF. The CDR3 DNA reads TGTGCCAGTAGTGCAGGGGGGACAGGGGGCGAGAATGAGCAGTTCTTC.

J is TRBJ2-2 and V is TRBV6-5; D possibly corresponds to TRBD1 (5 bases). Trimming took off 5 bases at V and 7 bases at J, with 14 bases between the two ends. This CDR3 is built from 14 residues. The germline V gene encodes CDR1 MNHEY and CDR2 SVGAGI. The CDR3 sequence: CASSPIGAGGELFF. The CDR3 DNA follows: TGTGCCAGCAGTCCCATTGGGGCCGGCGGGGAGCTGTTTTTT.

This sequence joins TRBV18 and TRBJ1-2; tentative D call: TRBD1 (5 bases). In germline, CDR1 is KGHSH, CDR2 LQKENI. This CDR3 spans 16 amino acids. V dropped 6 bases and J dropped 4 bases, with 21 bases sitting between them. CDR3 protein: CASSRLVGEVGYGYTF. CDR3 in DNA: TGTGCCAGCTCCCGACTGGTGGGGGAGGTGGGCTATGGCTACACCTTC.

J is TRBJ2-2 and V is TRBV7-2, with a weak D call TRBD2 (6 bases). The germline CDR1 and CDR2 sequences are SGHTA and FQGNSA. There are 15 residues in the CDR3. The germline V and J ends were trimmed by 6 bases and 1 base, with 12 bases remaining between them. Here the CDR3 reads CASRVLALNTGELFF. The CDR3 nucleotides are TGTGCCAGCAGAGTCCTAGCGTTGAACACCGGGGAGCTGTTTTTT.

The CDR3 nucleotides are TGTGCCAGCAGCCCCGGGGGGATCGGCGAGCAGTACTTC. It translates to CASSPGGIGEQYF. The rearrangement links TRBV11-2 to TRBJ2-7; 7 nucleotides match TRBD2. The V and J ends lost 5 bases and 6 bases, in that order; junction bases with no gene match: 7. CDR3 size: 13 residues. Germline-derived CDR1 and CDR2 are SGHAT and FQNNGV.

The count of this clone is one. The rearrangement joins TRBV12-3 or TRBV12-4 to TRBJ1-2, with D unclear. There are 13 residues in the CDR3. The V gene lost 6 bases and the J gene lost 4 bases, with 12 bases spanning the gap. As DNA, the CDR3 is TGTGCCAGCAGAGCATCACTAGGCTATGGCTACACCTTC. This gives the protein CASRASLGYGYTF.

V gene TRBV7-8 combines with J gene TRBJ2-7, with D perhaps TRBD1 (6 bases). Looked up from germline, CDR1 is SGHVS and CDR2 is FQNEAQ. The V end was cut by 6 bases, the J end by 3 bases, with 15 bases between. The CDR3 loop spans 14 amino acids. The CDR3 loop reads CASRYAGANYEQYF. The CDR3 DNA reads as TGTGCCAGCAGATATGCAGGGGCGAACTACGAGCAGTACTTC.

The chain links TRBV5-1 to TRBJ2-7; 11 bases map to TRBD2. This CDR3 spans 15 amino acids. Unmatched junction bases numbered 6, after V lost 3 bases and J lost 4 bases. CDR1 SGHRS and CDR2 YFSETQ come from the germline V gene. CDR3 sequence reads: CASSWPTSGEYEQYF. The CDR3 coding sequence is TGCGCCAGCAGCTGGCCGACTAGCGGGGAATACGAGCAGTACTTC.

This clone turned up a few times. The gene calls are TRBV6-6 and TRBJ2-5; 8 bases map to TRBD1. Germline CDR1 MNHNY, CDR2 SVGAGI (reference sequence). The CDR3 consists of 14 residues. The V gene end was trimmed by 2 bases and the J gene end by 4 bases; junction bases not matched to a gene: 3. CDR3 coding DNA: TGTGCCAGCAGTTACGACAGGGGAGGAGAGACCCAGTACTTC. Translated, it gives CASSYDRGGETQYF.